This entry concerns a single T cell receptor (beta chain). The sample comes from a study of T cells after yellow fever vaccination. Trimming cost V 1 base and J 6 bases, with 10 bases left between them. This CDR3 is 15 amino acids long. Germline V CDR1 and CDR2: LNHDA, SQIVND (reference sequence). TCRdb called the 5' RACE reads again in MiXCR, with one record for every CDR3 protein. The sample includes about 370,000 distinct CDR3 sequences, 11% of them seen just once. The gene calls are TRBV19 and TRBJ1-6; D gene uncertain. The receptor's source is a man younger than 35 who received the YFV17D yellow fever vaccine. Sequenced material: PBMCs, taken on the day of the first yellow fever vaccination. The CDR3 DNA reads TGTGCCAGTAGTATAGGGGTCAGGCGTAATTCACCCCTCCACTTT. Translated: CASSIGVRRNSPLHF.